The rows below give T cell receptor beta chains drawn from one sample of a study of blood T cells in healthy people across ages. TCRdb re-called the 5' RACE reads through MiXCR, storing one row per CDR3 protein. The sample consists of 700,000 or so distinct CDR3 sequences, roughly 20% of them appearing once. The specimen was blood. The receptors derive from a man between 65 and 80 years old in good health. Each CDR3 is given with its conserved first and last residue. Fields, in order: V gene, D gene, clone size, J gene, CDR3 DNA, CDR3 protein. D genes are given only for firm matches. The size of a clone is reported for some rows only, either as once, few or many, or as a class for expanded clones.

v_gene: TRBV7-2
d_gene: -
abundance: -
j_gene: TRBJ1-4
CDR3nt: TGTGCCAGCAGCATAGGACAGCTTAATGAAAAACTGTTTTTT
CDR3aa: CASSIGQLNEKLFF

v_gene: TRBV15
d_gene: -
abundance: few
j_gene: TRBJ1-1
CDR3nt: TGTGCCACCAGTGGGGGACACGCAGGGAACACTGAAGCTTTCTTT
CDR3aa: CATSGGHAGNTEAFF

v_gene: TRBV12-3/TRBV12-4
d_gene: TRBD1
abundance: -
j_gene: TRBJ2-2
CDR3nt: TGTGCCAGCAGTCCTTGGGGACAGCTAACCGGGGAGCTGTTTTTT
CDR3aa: CASSPWGQLTGELFF

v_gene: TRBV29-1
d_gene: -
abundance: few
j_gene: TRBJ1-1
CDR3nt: TGCAGCGTTGAATACGGGTTCGGTACTGAAGCTTTCTTT
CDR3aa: CSVEYGFGTEAFF

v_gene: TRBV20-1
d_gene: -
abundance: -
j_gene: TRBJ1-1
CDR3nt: TGCAGTGCTAGAGATCCAGGGAACACTGAAGCTTTCTTT
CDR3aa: CSARDPGNTEAFF

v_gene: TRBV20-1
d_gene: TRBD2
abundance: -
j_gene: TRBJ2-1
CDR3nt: TGCAGTGCTAATCCTTTCGGGGGGTTCTACAATGAGCAGTTCTTC
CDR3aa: CSANPFGGFYNEQFF

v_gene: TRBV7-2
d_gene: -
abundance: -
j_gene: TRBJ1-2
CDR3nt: TGTGCCAGCAGCCCGGGATCCTGGGATGGCTACACCTTC
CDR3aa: CASSPGSWDGYTF

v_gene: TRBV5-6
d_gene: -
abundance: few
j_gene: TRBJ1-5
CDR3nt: TGTGCCAGCAGCTTCTTTGGGGGGGGCAGTCAGCCCCAGCATTTT
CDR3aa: CASSFFGGGSQPQHF

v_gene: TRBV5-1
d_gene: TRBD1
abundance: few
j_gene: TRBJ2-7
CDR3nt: TGCGCCAGCAGCAAGGGCCCGGGACAGATTTACTACGAGCAGTACTTC
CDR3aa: CASSKGPGQIYYEQYF

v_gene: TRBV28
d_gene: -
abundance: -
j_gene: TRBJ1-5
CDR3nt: TGTGCCAGCAGTTTGGAGGTCGGTCATCAGCCCCAGCATTTT
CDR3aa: CASSLEVGHQPQHF

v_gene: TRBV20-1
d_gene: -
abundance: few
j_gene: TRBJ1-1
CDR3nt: TGCAGTGCAAATCCCCGGACTCTCCGGGGAAAAGCTTTCTTT
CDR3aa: CSANPRTLRGKAFF

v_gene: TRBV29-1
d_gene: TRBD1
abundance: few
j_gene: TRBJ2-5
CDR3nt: TGCAGCGTTTTGACAGGGGAAGAGACCCAGTACTTC
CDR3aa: CSVLTGEETQYF

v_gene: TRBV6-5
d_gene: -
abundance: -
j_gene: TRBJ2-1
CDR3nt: TGTGCCAGCAGTTACACAGATATCAACAATGAGCAGTTCTTC
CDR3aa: CASSYTDINNEQFF

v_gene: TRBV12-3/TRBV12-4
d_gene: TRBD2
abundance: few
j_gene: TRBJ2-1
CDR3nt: TGTGCCAGCACCCGTGGGCTAGCGGGGTTAGGCTCCTACAATGAGCAGTTCTTC
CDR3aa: CASTRGLAGLGSYNEQFF

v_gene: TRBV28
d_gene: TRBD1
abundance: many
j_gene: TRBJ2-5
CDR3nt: TGTGCCAGCAGTTCCTGGGACAGGGGGCATGAGACCCAGTACTTC
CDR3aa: CASSSWDRGHETQYF

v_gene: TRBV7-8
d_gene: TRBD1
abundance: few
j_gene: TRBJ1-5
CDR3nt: TGTGCCAGCAGCTTGTCGGATACAGGGGGTCCCCAGCATTTT
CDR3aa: CASSLSDTGGPQHF

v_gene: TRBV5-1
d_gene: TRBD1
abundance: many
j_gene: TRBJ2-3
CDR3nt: TGCGCCAGCAGCTGGGGACAGGGCTTCAGCACAGATACGCAGTATTTT
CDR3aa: CASSWGQGFSTDTQYF

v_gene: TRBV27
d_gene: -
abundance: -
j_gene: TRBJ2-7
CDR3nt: TGTGCCAGCAAAAGACTCGACTCCCGTAGCGAGCAGTACTTC
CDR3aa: CASKRLDSRSEQYF

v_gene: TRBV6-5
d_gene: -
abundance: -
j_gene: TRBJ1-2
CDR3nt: TGTGCCGGCAGCCTAGGTAGGGGAGAAGACTATGGCTACACCTTC
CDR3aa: CAGSLGRGEDYGYTF

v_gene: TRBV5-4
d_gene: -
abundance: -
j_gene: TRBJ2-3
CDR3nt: TGTGCCAGCAGCTTGGACCGCGAGTGGTATACACAGTATTTT
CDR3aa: CASSLDREWYTQYF

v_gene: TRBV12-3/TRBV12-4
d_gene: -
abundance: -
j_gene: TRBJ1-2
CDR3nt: TGTGCCAGCGCCCCGACAAGAAACTATGGCTACACCTTC
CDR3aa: CASAPTRNYGYTF

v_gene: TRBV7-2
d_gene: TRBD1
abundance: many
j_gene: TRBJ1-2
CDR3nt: TGTGCCAGCAGCTTAAGAGACAGGGCCTTTAACTATGGCTACACCTTC
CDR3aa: CASSLRDRAFNYGYTF

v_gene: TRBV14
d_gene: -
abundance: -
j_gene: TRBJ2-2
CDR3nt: TGTGCCAGCAGCCAAGATCTGACAGCTAACACCGGGGAGCTGTTTTTT
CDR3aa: CASSQDLTANTGELFF

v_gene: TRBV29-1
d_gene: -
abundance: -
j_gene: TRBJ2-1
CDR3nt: TGCAGCGTTTTCCAGATTTCCTACAATGAGCAGTTCTTC
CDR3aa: CSVFQISYNEQFF

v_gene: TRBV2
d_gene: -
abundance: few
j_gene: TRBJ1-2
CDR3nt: TGTGCCAGCAGTGAACGGATGGGAGGCTACACCTTC
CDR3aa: CASSERMGGYTF

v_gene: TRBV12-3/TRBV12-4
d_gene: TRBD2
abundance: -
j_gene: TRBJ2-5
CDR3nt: TGTGCCAGCAGTCGACTAGCGGTGGAGACCCAGTACTTC
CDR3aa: CASSRLAVETQYF

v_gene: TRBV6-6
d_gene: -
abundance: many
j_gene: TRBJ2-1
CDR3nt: TGTGCCAGCAGTATGACGGAGAGCTCCTACAATGAGCAGTTCTTC
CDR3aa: CASSMTESSYNEQFF

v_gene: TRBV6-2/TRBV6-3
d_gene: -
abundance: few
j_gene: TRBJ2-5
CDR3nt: TGTGCCAGCAGTTACTCCCCGGAGGAGACCCAGTACTTC
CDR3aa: CASSYSPEETQYF

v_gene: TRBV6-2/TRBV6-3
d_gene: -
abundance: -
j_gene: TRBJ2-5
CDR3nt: TGTGCCAGCAGGCCCTACAGGGAACAAGAGACCCAGTACTTC
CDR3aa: CASRPYREQETQYF

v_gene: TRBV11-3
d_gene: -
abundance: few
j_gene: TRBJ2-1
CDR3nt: TGTGCCAGCAGCTTAGATTGGTGGGAAAGGAAAAATGAGCAGTTCTTC
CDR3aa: CASSLDWWERKNEQFF

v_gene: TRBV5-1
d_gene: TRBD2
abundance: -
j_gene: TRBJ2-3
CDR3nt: TGCGCCAGCAGCTTGAGACTAGCGGATACAGATACGCAGTATTTT
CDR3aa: CASSLRLADTDTQYF

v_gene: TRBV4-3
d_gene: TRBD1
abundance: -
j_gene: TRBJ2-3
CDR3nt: TGCGCCAGCAGCCCCCACAGGGGGGATACGCAGTATTTT
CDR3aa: CASSPHRGDTQYF

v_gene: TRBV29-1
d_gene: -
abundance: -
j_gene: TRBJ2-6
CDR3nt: TGCAGCGTACGTCGGACTGGGGCCAACGTCCTGACTTTC
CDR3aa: CSVRRTGANVLTF

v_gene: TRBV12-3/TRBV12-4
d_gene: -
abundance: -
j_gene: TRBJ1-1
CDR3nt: TGTGCCAGCAGGGCCCGGGCCGGTTTTACTATGAACACTGAAGCTTTCTTT
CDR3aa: CASRARAGFTMNTEAFF

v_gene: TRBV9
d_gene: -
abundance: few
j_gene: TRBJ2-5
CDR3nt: TGTGCCAGCAGCGTAGCTATTGGCGGTCGGGAGTACTTC
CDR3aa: CASSVAIGGREYF

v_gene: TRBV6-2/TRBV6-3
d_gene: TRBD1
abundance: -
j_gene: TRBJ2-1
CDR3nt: TGTGCCAGCACCTGGGACAGCCCCAATGAGCAGTTCTTC
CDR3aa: CASTWDSPNEQFF

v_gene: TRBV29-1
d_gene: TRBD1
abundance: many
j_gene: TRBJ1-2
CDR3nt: TGCAGCGGGGGACAGGGGGCGAACTATGGCTACACCTTC
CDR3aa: CSGGQGANYGYTF

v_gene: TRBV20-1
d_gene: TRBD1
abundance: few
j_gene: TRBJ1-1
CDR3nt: TGCAGTGCTAGAGACCGGACAGGGAAAGAAGCTTTCTTT
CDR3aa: CSARDRTGKEAFF

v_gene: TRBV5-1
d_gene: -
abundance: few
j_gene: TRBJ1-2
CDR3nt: TGCGCCAGCAGCTTGGCAGAGGGGATCGATGGCTACACCTTC
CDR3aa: CASSLAEGIDGYTF

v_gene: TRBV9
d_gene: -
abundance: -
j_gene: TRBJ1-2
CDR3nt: TGTGCCAGCAGCGCCACGTCGGACTTACGCGGCTACACCTTC
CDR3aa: CASSATSDLRGYTF

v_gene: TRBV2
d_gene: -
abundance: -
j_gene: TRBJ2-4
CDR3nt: TGTGCCAGCTGGTCAGGGTCCAAAAACATTCAGTACTTC
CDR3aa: CASWSGSKNIQYF

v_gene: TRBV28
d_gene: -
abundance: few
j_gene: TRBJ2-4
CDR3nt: TGTGCCAGCAGTTTATCCAGGGAGAGTCAGTACTTC
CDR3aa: CASSLSRESQYF

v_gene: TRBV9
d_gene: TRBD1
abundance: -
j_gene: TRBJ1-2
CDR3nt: TGTGCCAGCAGTCCAACAGACAGGGTGTATGGCTACACCTTC
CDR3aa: CASSPTDRVYGYTF

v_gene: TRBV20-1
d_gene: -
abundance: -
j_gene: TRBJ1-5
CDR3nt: TGCAGTGCTAGAGAGGGGGAGGGAGGCAATCAGCCCCAGCATTTT
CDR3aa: CSAREGEGGNQPQHF

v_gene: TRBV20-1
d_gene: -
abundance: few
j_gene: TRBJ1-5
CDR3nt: TGCAGTGCCAGAAATAGAATTAGCAATCAGCCCCAGCATTTT
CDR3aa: CSARNRISNQPQHF

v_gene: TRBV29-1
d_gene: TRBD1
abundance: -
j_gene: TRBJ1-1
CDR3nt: TGCAGCGTGGGAGGACAGGGGGCAGGAGCTTTCTTT
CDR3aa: CSVGGQGAGAFF

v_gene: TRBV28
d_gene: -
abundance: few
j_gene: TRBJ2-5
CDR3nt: TGTGCCAGCAGGAACCCAGGGGAGACCCAGTACTTC
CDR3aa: CASRNPGETQYF

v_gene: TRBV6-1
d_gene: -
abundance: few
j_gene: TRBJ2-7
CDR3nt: TGTGCCAGCAGTGAAGGACAGCCGAGCTCCTACGAGCAGTACTTC
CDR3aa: CASSEGQPSSYEQYF

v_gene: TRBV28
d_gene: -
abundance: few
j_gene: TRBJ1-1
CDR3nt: TGTGCCAGCAGTCCCCTGGGAGTCGCAGCTTTCTTT
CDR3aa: CASSPLGVAAFF

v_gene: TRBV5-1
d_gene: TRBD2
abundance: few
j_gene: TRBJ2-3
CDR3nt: TGCGCCAGCAGCTCCGGGACTAGCGGGGCCACAGATACGCAGTATTTT
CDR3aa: CASSSGTSGATDTQYF

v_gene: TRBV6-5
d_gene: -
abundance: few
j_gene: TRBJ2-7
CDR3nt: TGTGCCAGCAGTTACGGGCGGCCTAGCTCCTACGAGCAGTACTTC
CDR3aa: CASSYGRPSSYEQYF

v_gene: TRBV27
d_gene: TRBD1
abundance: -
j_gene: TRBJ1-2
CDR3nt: TGTGCCAGCACCAATGGGACAGGCGCTGCGTTATGGGGCTACACCTTC
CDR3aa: CASTNGTGAALWGYTF

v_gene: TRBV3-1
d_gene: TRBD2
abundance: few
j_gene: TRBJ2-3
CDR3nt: TGTGCCAGCAGCCAAGTCTCCGGGGGGAATACGCAGTATTTT
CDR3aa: CASSQVSGGNTQYF

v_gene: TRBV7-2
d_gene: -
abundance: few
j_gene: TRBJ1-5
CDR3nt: TGTGCCAGCAGCTTTCTGGGGGTCGGCGGCAATCAGCCCCAGCATTTT
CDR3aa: CASSFLGVGGNQPQHF

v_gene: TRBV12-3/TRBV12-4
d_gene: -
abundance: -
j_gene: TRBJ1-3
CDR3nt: TGTGCCAGCAGTAGAGTTCCCGTAGGTGGAAACACCATATATTTT
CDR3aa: CASSRVPVGGNTIYF